The source of this T cell receptor beta chain is a study of early T cells in non-severe SARS-CoV-2 infection. TCRdb called the 5' RACE reads again in MiXCR, with one record for every CDR3 protein. The sample includes more than 55,000 distinct CDR3 sequences, around 12% of them seen just once. This clonotype turned up a few times. The CDR3 sequence is 14 residues long. Trimming at V came to 4 bases and at J to 5 bases, leaving 8 bases not matched to a gene. CDR1 is SGHRS, CDR2 YFSETQ, per germline. The sequencing input was whole blood. This chain links TRBV5-1 with TRBJ1-1, with 7 bases fitting TRBD1. This TCR came from an adult who was a healthcare worker with PCR-confirmed SARS-CoV-2 infection or an uninfected control (not recorded which). The CDR3 loop reads CASSPRQGRTEAFF. CDR3 in DNA: TGCGCCAGCAGCCCTAGACAGGGTCGGACTGAAGCTTTCTTT. Based on the CDR3 plus reference TRBV5-1 and TRBJ1-1, the full variable domain is KAGVTQTPRYLIKTRGQQVTLSCSPISGHRSVSWYQQTPGQGLQFLFEYFSETQRNKGNFPGRFSGRQFSNSRSEMNVSTLELGDSALYLCASSPRQGRTEAFFGQGTRLTVV.